Listed here is a single T cell receptor (beta chain). What it binds is not known. The sample comes from a study of CD4+ T cells in melanoma. Clones were sequenced by immunoSEQ multiplex PCR, and TCRdb holds only the in-frame ones, with some missing. In the table there are nearly 50,000 clones, roughly nine tenths of which are singletons. Whole-study findings and limits: A reported correlation linked neoantigen-specific CD4+ T cells to CD8+, macrophage and B cell function. Neoantigen-specific CD4+ T cells in melanoma reportedly had diverse differentiation states.

The sequence was obtained from a human donor with melanoma. The sequencing input was peripheral blood.

CDR3: CASSLAPLAGGPSSYNEQFF. DNA for the CDR3: TGTGCCAGCAGCTTAGCCCCCCTGGCGGGGGGCCCCAGCTCCTACAATGAGCAGTTCTTC. This rearrangement joins TRBV7-2 to TRBJ2-1; 8 bases are shared with TRBD2. In germline, CDR1 is SGHTA, CDR2 FQGNSA. The CDR3 sequence is 20 residues long. V dropped 0 bases and J dropped 0; count of bases not matched to a gene: 13.